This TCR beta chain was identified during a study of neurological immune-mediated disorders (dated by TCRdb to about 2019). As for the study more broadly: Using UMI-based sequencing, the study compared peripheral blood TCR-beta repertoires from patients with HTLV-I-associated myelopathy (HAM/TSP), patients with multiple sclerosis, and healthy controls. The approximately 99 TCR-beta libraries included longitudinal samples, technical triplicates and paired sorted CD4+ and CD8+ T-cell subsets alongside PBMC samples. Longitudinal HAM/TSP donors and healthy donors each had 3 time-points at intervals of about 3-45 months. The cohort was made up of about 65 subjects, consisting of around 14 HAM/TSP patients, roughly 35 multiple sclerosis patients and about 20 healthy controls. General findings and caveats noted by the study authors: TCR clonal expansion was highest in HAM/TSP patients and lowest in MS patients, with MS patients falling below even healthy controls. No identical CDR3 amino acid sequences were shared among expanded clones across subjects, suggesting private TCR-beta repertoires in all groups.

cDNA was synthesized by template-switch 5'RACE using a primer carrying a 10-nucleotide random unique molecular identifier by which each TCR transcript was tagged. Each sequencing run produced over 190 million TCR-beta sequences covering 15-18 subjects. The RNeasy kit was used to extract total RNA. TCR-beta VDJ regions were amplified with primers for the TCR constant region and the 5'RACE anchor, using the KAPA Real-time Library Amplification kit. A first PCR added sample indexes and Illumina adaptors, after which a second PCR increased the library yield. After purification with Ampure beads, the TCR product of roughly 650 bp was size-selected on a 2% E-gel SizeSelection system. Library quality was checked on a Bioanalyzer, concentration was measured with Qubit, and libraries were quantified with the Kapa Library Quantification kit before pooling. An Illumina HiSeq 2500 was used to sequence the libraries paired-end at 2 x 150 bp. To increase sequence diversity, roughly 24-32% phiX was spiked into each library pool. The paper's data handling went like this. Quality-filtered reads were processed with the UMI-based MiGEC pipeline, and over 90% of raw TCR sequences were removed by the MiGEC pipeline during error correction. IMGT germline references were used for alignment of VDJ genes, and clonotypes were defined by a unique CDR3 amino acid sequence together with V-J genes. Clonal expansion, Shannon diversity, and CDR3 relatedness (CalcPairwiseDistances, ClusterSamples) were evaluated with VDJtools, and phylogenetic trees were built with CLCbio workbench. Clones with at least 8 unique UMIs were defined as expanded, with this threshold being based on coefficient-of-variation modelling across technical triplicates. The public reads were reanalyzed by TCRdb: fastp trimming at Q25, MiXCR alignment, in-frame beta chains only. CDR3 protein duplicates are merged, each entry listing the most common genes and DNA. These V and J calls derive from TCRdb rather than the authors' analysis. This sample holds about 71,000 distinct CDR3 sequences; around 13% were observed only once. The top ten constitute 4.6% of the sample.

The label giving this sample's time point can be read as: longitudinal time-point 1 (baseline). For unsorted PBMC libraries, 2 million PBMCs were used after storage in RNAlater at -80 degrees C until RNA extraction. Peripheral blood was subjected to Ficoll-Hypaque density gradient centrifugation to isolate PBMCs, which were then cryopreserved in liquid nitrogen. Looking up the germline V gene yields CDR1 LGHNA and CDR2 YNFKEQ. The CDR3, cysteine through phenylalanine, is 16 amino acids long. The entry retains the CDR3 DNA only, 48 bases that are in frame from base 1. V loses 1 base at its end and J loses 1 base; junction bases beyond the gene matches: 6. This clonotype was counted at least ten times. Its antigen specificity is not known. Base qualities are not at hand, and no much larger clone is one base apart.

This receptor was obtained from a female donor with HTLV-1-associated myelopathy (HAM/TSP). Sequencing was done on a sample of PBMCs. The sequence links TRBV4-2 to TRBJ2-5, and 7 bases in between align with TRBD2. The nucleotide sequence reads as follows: TGTGCCAGCAGCCAAGGAATGGGGGGGGGCCAAGAGACCCAGTACTTC. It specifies CASSQGMGGGQETQYF.